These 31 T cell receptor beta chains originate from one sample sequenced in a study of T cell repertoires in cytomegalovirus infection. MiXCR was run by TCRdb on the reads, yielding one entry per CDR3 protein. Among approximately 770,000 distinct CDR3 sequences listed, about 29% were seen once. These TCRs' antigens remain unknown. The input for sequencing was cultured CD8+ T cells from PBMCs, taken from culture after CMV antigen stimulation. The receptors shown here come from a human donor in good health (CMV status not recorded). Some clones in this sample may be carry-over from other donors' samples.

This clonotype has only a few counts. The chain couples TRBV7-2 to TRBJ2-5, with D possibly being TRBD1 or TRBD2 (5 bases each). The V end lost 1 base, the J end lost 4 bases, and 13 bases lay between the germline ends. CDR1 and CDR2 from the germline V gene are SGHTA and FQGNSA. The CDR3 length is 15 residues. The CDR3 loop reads CASSLDGVGRETQYF. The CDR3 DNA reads TGTGCCAGCAGCTTAGATGGGGTGGGACGAGAGACCCAGTACTTC.

The CDR3 sequence is CASSHRTDRALPDTQYF. The DNA for the CDR3 is TGCGCCAGCAGCCACCGAACCGACAGGGCGCTCCCCGATACGCAGTATTTT. The gene calls are TRBV4-1 and TRBJ2-3; 7 bases align to TRBD1. V trimming: 3 bases; J trimming: 6 bases; junction bases outside the gene matches: 15. The CDR3 totals 17 residues. Germline CDR1 MGHRA, CDR2 YSYEKL.

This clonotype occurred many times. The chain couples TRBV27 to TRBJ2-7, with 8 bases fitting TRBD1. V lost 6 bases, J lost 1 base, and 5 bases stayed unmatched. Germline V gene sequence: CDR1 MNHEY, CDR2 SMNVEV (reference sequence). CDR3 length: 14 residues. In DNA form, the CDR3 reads TGTGCCAGCAGCCCCCGGACAGGGTCCTACGAGCAGTACGTC. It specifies CASSPRTGSYEQYV.

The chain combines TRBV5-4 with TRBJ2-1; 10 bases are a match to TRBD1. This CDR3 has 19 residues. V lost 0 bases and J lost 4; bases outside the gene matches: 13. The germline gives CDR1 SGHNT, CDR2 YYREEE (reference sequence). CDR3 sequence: CASSLEGTGATIFYNEQFF. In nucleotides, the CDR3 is TGTGCCAGCAGCTTGGAAGGGACAGGGGCCACAATTTTTTACAATGAGCAGTTCTTC.

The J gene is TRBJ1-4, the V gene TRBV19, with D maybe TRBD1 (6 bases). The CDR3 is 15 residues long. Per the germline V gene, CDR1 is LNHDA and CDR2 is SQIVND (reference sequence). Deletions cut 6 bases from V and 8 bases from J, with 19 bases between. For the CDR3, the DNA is TGTGCCAGTAGCCAGACAGGCTACCTAGGAGAAAAACTGTTTTTT. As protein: CASSQTGYLGEKLFF.

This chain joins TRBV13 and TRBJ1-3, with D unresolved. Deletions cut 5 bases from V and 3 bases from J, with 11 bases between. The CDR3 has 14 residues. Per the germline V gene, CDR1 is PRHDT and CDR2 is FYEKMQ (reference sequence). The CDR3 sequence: CASSPRDFGNTIYF. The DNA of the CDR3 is TGTGCCAGCAGCCCCCGAGACTTTGGAAACACCATATATTTT.

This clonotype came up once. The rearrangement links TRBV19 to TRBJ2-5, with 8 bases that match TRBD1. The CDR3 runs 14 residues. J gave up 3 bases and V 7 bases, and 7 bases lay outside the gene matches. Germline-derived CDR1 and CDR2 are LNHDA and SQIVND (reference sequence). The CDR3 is CASTPPGGEETQYF. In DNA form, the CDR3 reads TGTGCCAGTACCCCCCCAGGGGGCGAAGAGACCCAGTACTTC.

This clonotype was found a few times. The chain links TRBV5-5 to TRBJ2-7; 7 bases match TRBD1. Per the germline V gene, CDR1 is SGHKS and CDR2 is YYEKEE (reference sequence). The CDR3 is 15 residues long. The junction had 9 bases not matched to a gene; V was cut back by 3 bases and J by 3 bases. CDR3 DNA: TGTGCCAGCAGCTGGAGGACAGGATTCAACTACGAGCAGTACTTC. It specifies CASSWRTGFNYEQYF.

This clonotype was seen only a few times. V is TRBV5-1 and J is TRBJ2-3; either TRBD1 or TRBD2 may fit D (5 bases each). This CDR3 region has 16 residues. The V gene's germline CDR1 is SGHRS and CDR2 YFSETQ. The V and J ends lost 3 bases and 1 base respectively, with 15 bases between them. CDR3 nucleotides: TGCGCCAGCAGCTCTGAGGGACCGGGCCGCACAGATACGCAGTATTTT. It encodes CASSSEGPGRTDTQYF. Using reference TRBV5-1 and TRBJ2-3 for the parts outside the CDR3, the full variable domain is KAGVTQTPRYLIKTRGQQVTLSCSPISGHRSVSWYQQTPGQGLQFLFEYFSETQRNKGNFPGRFSGRQFSNSRSEMNVSTLELGDSALYLCASSSEGPGRTDTQYFGPGTRLTVL.

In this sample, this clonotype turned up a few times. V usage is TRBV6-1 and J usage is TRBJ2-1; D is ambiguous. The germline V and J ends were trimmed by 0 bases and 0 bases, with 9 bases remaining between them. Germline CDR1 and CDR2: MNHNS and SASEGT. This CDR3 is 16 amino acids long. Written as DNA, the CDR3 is TGTGCCAGCAGTGAAGCGGCTTGGACCTCCTACAATGAGCAGTTCTTC. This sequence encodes CASSEAAWTSYNEQFF.

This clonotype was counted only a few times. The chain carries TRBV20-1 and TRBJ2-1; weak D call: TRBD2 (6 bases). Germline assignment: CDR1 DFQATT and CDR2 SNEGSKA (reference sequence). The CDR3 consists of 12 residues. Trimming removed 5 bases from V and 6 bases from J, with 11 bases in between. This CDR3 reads CSALGGVNEQFF. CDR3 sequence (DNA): TGCAGTGCTCTTGGAGGGGTCAATGAGCAGTTCTTC.

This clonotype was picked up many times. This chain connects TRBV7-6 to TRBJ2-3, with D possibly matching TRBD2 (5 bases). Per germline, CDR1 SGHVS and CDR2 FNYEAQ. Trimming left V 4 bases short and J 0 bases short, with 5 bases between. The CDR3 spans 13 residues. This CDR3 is CASSWTSTDTQYF. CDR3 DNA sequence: TGTGCCAGCAGCTGGACTAGCACAGATACGCAGTATTTT.

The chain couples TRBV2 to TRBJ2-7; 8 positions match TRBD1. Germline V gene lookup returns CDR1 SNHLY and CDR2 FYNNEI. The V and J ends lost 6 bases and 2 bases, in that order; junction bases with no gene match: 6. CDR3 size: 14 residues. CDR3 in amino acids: CASRGDRGPYEQYF. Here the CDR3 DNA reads TGTGCCAGCAGGGGAGACAGGGGTCCCTACGAGCAGTACTTC.

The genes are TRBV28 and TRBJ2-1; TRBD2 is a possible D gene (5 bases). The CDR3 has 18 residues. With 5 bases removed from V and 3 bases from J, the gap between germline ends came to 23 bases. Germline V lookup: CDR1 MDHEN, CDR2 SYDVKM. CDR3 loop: CASSIKLDLSVIYNEQFF. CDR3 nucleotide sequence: TGTGCCAGCAGTATAAAATTGGACTTATCCGTGATCTACAATGAGCAGTTCTTC.

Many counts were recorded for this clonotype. The CDR3 sequence: CASSPDLGVSNNEQFF. CDR3 DNA: TGTGCCAGCAGTCCAGACCTGGGGGTAAGCAACAATGAGCAGTTCTTC. This sequence joins TRBV12-3 or TRBV12-4 and TRBJ2-1, with D perhaps TRBD1 or TRBD2 (5 bases each). V was shortened by 5 bases and J by 5 bases, with 19 bases between the two germline ends. The CDR3 contains 16 residues.

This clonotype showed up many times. The CDR3 here is CASSPGGASSYEQYV. The CDR3 nucleotides read TGTGCCAGCAGTCCCGGAGGTGCTAGCTCCTACGAGCAGTACGTC. The gene calls are TRBV27 and TRBJ2-7; D perhaps matches TRBD2 (5 bases). CDR1 is MNHEY, CDR2 SMNVEV, per germline (reference sequence). V was clipped by 5 bases and J by 0 bases, with 14 bases between them. CDR3 length: 15 amino acids.

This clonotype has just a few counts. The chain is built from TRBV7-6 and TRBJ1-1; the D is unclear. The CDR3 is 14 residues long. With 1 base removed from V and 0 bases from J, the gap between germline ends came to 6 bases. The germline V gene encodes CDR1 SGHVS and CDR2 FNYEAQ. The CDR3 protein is CASSLVPLNTEAFF. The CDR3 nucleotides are TGTGCCAGCAGCTTAGTACCCTTGAACACTGAAGCTTTCTTT.

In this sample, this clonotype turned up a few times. The CDR3 nucleotides read TGTGCCACCAGTCCTAGGCGCGGCGGTGAGCAGTTCTTC. This translates into CATSPRRGGEQFF. This chain joins TRBV24-1 and TRBJ2-1, with D hard to call. The CDR3 is 13 residues long. The germline V and J ends were trimmed by 6 bases and 9 bases, with 14 bases remaining between them. Germline CDR1 and CDR2: KGHDR and SFDVKD.

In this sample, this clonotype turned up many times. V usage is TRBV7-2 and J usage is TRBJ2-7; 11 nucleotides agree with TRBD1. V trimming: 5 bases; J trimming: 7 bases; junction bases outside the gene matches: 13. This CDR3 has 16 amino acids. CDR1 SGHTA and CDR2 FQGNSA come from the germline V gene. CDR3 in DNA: TGTGCCAGCAGCCCAAGGACAGGGGGCGCAGTAAAGGAGCAGTACTTC. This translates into CASSPRTGGAVKEQYF. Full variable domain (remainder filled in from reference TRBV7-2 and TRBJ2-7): GAGVSQSPSNKVTEKGKDVELRCDPISGHTALYWYRQSLGQGLEFLIYFQGNSAPDKSGLPSDRFSAERTGGSVSTLTIQRTQQEDSAVYLCASSPRTGGAVKEQYFGPGTRLTVT.

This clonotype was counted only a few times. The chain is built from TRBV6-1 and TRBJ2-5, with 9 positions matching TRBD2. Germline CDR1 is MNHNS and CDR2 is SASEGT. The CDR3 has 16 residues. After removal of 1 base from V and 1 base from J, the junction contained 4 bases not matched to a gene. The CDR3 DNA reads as TGTGCCAGCAGTGAAGACGCGGGGGGGCTCCAAGAGACCCAGTACTTC. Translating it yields CASSEDAGGLQETQYF.

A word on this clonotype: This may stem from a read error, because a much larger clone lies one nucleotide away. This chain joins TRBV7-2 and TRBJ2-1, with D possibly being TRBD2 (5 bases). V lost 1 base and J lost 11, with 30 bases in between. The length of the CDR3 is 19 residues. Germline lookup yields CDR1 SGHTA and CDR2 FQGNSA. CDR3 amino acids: CASSLESMPIPGGFLQQFF. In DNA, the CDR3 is TGTGCCAGCAGCTTAGAGTCTATGCCAATTCCGGGCGGGTTTTTGCAGCAGTTCTTC.

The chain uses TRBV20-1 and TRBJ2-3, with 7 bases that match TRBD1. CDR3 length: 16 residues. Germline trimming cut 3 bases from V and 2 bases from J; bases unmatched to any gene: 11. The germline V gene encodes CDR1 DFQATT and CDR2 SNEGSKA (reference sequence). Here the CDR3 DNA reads TGCAGTGCTAGGATAAAGACAGGGAGTGTCACAGATACGCAGTATTTT. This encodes CSARIKTGSVTDTQYF.

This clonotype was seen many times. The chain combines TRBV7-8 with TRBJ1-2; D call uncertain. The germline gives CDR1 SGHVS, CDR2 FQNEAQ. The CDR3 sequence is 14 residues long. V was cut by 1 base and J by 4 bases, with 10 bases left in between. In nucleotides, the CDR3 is TGTGCCAGCAGCTTAGAATCACAGTTCTATGGCTACACCTTC. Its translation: CASSLESQFYGYTF.

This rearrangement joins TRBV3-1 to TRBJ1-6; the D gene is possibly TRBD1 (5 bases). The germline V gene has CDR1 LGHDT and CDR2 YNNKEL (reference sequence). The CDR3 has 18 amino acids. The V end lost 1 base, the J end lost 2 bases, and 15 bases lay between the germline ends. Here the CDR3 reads CASSQGRYGGTYNSPLHF. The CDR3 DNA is TGTGCCAGCAGCCAAGGACGATACGGGGGGACCTATAATTCACCCCTCCACTTT.

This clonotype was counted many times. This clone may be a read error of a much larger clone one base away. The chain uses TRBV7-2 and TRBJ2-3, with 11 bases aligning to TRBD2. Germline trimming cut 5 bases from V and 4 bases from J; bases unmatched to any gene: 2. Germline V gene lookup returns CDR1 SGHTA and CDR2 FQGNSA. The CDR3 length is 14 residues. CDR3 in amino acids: CASSRGLAADTQYF. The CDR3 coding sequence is TGTGCCAGCAGCCGGGGACTAGCGGCAGATACGCAGTATTTT.

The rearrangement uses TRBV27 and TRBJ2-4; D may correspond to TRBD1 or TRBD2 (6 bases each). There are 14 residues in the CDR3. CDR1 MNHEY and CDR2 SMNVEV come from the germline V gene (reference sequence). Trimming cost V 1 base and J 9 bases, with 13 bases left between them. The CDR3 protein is CASSLLAGEVIQYF. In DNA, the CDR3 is TGTGCCAGCAGTTTATTGGCAGGGGAGGTCATTCAGTACTTC.

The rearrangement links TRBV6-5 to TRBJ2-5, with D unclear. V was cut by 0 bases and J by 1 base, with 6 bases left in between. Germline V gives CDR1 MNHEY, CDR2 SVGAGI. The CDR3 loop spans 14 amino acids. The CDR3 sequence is CASSYSAVQETQYF. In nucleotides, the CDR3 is TGTGCCAGCAGTTACTCGGCAGTCCAAGAGACCCAGTACTTC.

CDR3 amino acids: CASSIAGSSYEQYF. The CDR3 coding sequence is TGTGCCAGTAGTATCGCGGGCAGCTCCTACGAGCAGTACTTC. This rearrangement joins TRBV19 to TRBJ2-7; tentatively, D is TRBD2 (5 bases). The germline V gene has CDR1 LNHDA and CDR2 SQIVND (reference sequence). The CDR3 extends over 14 amino acids. The V end lost 3 bases, the J end lost 0 bases, and 9 bases lay between the germline ends.

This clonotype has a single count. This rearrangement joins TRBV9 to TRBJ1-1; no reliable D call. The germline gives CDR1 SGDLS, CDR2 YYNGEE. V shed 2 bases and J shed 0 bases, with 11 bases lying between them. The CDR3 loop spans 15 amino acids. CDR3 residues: CASSVQYTMNTEAFF. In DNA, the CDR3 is TGTGCCAGCAGCGTGCAGTACACCATGAACACTGAAGCTTTCTTT. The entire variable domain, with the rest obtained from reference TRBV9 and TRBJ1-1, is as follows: DSGVTQTPKHLITATGQRVTLRCSPRSGDLSVYWYQQSLDQGLQFLIQYYNGEERAKGNILERFSAQQFPDLHSELNLSSLELGDSALYFCASSVQYTMNTEAFFGQGTRLTVV.

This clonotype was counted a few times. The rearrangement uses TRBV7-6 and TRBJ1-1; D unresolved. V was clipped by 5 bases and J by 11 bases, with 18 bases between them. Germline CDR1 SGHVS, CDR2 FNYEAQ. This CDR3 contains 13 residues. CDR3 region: CASSDSSVAWAFF. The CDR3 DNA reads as TGTGCCAGCAGCGACTCCTCGGTGGCCTGGGCTTTCTTT. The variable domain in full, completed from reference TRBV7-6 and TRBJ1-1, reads GAGVSQSPRYKVTKRGQDVALRCDPISGHVSLYWYRQALGQGPEFLTYFNYEAQQDKSGLPNDRFSAERPEGSISTLTIQRTEQRDSAMYRCASSDSSVAWAFFGQGTRLTVV.

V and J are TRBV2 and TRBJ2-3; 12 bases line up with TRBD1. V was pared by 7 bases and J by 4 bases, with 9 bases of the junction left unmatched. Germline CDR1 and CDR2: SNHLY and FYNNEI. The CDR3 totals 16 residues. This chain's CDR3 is CASTLGQGAESDTQYF. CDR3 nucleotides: TGTGCCAGCACCCTGGGACAGGGGGCTGAGTCAGATACGCAGTATTTT. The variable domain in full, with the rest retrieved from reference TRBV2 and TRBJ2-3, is EPEVTQTPSHQVTQMGQEVILRCVPISNHLYFYWYRQILGQKVEFLVSFYNNEISEKSEIFDDQFSVERPDGSNFTLKIRSTKLEDSAMYFCASTLGQGAESDTQYFGPGTRLTVL.